This entry lists 6 T cell receptor beta chains sequenced from one sample in a study of blood T cell repertoires in COVID-19. The data were produced by immunoSEQ multiplex PCR, yet TCRdb's version contains in-frame clones alone and is incomplete. This table has a few hundred thousand clones, about nine tenths appearing once. The source material was peripheral blood. Receptors were obtained from a young man with active or convalescent COVID-19.

The genes are TRBV27 and TRBJ2-1; 11 positions agree with TRBD2. The junction had 10 bases not matched to a gene; V was cut back by 6 bases and J by 0 bases. Germline V lookup: CDR1 MNHEY, CDR2 SMNVEV (reference sequence). The CDR3 consists of 18 residues. CDR3 in DNA: TGTGCCAGCAGCCCACTTGGGACTAGCGGAATCTCCTACAATGAGCAGTTCTTC. The encoded protein is CASSPLGTSGISYNEQFF.

This clone was found once. The rearrangement links TRBV28 to TRBJ2-5; a possible D gene is TRBD1 (6 bases). Trimming removed 3 bases from V and 0 bases from J, with 14 bases in between. Germline assignment: CDR1 MDHEN and CDR2 SYDVKM. The CDR3 loop spans 16 amino acids. CDR3 bases: TGTGCCAGCAGTTTTTCCCCCGGGACAAACCAAGAGACCCAGTACTTC. Translation gives CASSFSPGTNQETQYF.

This clone was observed at least ten times. The chain has TRBV10-1 and TRBJ2-7, with TRBD1 identical over 7 bases. With V trimmed by 6 bases and J by 4 bases, 3 bases remained unmatched. The CDR3 loop spans 12 amino acids. Germline V lookup: CDR1 WNHNN, CDR2 SYGVQD (reference sequence). CDR3 DNA: TGCGCCAGCAGACACAGGGGTTACGAGCAGTACTTC. Amino acid sequence: CASRHRGYEQYF.

The CDR3 nucleotides are TGTGCTAGTGGTTTTTCTAGCGGGGCTAGCACAGATACGCAGTATTTT. This gives the protein CASGFSSGASTDTQYF. The chain recombines TRBV12-5 with TRBJ2-3, with TRBD2 identical over 9 bases. The germline V gene has CDR1 LGHNT and CDR2 FRNRAP. Trimming at V came to 3 bases and at J to 0 bases, leaving 4 bases not matched to a gene. The CDR3 is made up of 16 amino acids. The full variable domain, its missing parts supplied by reference TRBV12-5 and TRBJ2-3, is DARVTQTPRHKVTEMGQEVTMRCQPILGHNTVFWYRQTMMQGLELLAYFRNRAPLDDSGMPKDRFSAEMPDATLATLKIQPSEPRDSAVYFCASGFSSGASTDTQYFGPGTRLTVL.

In DNA, the CDR3 is TGTGCCACCAGCAGGGAGACAGGCGCTAACTATGGCTACACCTTC. Translating gives CATSRETGANYGYTF. V usage is TRBV15 and J usage is TRBJ1-2, with D tentatively TRBD1 (6 bases). Trimming pared 3 bases from V and 0 bases from J, leaving 11 bases between. The CDR3 has 15 amino acids. The germline gives CDR1 LNHNV, CDR2 YYDKDF (reference sequence).

The chain combines TRBV14 with TRBJ1-2, with D unclear. Germline CDR1 is SGHDN and CDR2 is FVKESK. Trimming took 8 bases from V and 6 from J, leaving 19 bases between them. CDR3 size: 14 residues. This CDR3 reads CASSETLKYHGYTF. CDR3 coding DNA: TGTGCCAGCTCTGAGACTCTAAAATACCATGGCTACACCTTC.